This entry lists 26 T cell receptor beta chains sequenced from one sample in a study of blood T cells in healthy people across ages (dated by TCRdb to about 2015). The library came from 5' RACE. The sequencer was an Illumina HiSeq 2500. The second PCR ran for about 7 to 11 cycles and used a J-beta primer mix along with a sample-barcoded 5' primer. The public sequencing data were trimmed at Q25 with fastp and processed into clonotypes with MiXCR by TCRdb, which kept only in-frame beta chains. Rows merge per CDR3 protein into single entries with the most common DNA and genes. For this sample the table gives about 1,400,000 distinct CDR3 sequences, of which approximately 42% were detected only once. Under 8% of the sample comes from the top ten. The source material was blood. All receptors derive from a woman younger than 35 in good health.

This clonotype was observed a handful of times. In DNA, the CDR3 is TGTGCCAGCAGCCTCCTGGGGGAGGTGAACACTGAAGCTTTCTTT. This codes for CASSLLGEVNTEAFF. V and J are TRBV3-1 and TRBJ1-1; perhaps TRBD1 as D (5 bases). V was trimmed by 4 bases and J by 0 bases, leaving 12 bases between them. CDR3 length equals 15 residues. Germline assignment: CDR1 LGHDT and CDR2 YNNKEL (reference sequence).

This clonotype occurred a few times. The chain recombines TRBV27 with TRBJ2-1; D might be TRBD2 (6 bases). V lost 5 bases, J lost 5 bases, and 10 bases lay in between. This CDR3 has 13 amino acids. Germline V CDR1 and CDR2: MNHEY, SMNVEV (reference sequence). CDR3 coding DNA: TGTGCCAGCAGTGTTGGGGGGAACAATGAGCAGTTCTTC. Residues: CASSVGGNNEQFF.

This chain joins TRBV4-2 and TRBJ1-1; D gene ambiguous. Germline-derived CDR1 and CDR2 are LGHNA and YNFKEQ. There are 13 residues in the CDR3. V gave up 10 bases and J gave up 1 base, with 13 bases separating them. The DNA of the CDR3 is TGTGCCACCCGTCGGACGGGGAACACTGAAGCTTTCTTT. Translating gives CATRRTGNTEAFF.

The chain is built from TRBV2 and TRBJ2-3; TRBD2 matches at 9 bases. V lost 0 bases to trimming and J lost 7 bases; unmatched junction nucleotides: 5. Per germline, CDR1 SNHLY and CDR2 FYNNEI. This CDR3 comprises 15 residues. The DNA of the CDR3 is TGTGCCAGCAGTGAAGCTAGCGGGAGTCTAAATACGCAGTATTTT. Its protein is CASSEASGSLNTQYF.

The gene calls are TRBV6-1 and TRBJ1-4, with TRBD1 identical over 8 bases. Trimming removed 4 bases from V and 5 bases from J; junction bases left unmatched: 6. The CDR3 extends over 15 amino acids. Germline lookup yields CDR1 MNHNS and CDR2 SASEGT. In DNA, the CDR3 is TGTGCCAGCAGTGCCAGACAGGGGAACAATGAAAAACTGTTTTTT. It specifies CASSARQGNNEKLFF.

This chain uses TRBV5-1 with TRBJ2-5; D possibly corresponds to TRBD1 (6 bases). V shed 0 bases and J shed 1 base, with 10 bases lying between them. The CDR3 spans 15 residues. CDR1 and CDR2 from the germline V gene are SGHRS and YFSETQ. The CDR3 spells CASSLGDTGQETQYF. CDR3 nucleotide sequence: TGCGCCAGCAGCTTGGGGGACACCGGCCAAGAGACCCAGTACTTC.

The chain recombines TRBV10-3 with TRBJ1-6; D possibly corresponds to TRBD1 (6 bases). This CDR3 has 14 residues. Germline CDR1 and CDR2: ENHRY and SYGVKD. V shed 3 bases and J shed 7 bases, with 10 bases lying between them. The CDR3 spells CAISDRRGNSPLHF. As DNA, the CDR3 is TGTGCCATCAGTGACCGCAGGGGCAATTCACCCCTCCACTTT.

J is TRBJ1-4 and V is TRBV11-3; D is ambiguous. Trimming took off 5 bases at V and 7 bases at J, with 14 bases between the two ends. The CDR3 is 14 residues long. Germline V gene data show CDR1 as SGHNT and CDR2 as YENEEA. The CDR3 region has the DNA TGTGCCAGCAGCGTCGGGGAGGCGAGTGAAAAACTGTTTTTT. This translates into CASSVGEASEKLFF.

This clonotype was recorded a few times. The chain carries TRBV7-9 and TRBJ1-2; D possibly corresponds to TRBD1 (6 bases). Germline CDR1 reads SEHNR; CDR2 reads FQNEAQ (reference sequence). Between the trimmed V and J ends, which lost 5 bases and 3 bases, there was a span of 16 bases. The CDR3 covers 15 residues. CDR3 amino acids: CASSATGSSDYGYTF. The CDR3 DNA is TGTGCCAGCAGCGCAACAGGGAGTTCGGACTATGGCTACACCTTC. The variable domain in full, with the rest retrieved from reference TRBV7-9 and TRBJ1-2, is DTGVSQNPRHKITKRGQNVTFRCDPISEHNRLYWYRQTLGQGPEFLTYFQNEAQLEKSRLLSDRFSAERPKGSFSTLEIQRTEQGDSAMYLCASSATGSSDYGYTFGSGTRLTVV.

V usage is TRBV30 and J usage is TRBJ2-4, with 7 bases matching TRBD1. J gave up 7 bases and V 5 bases, and 5 bases lay outside the gene matches. Germline V CDR1 and CDR2: GTSNPN, SVGIG (reference sequence). The CDR3 loop spans 12 amino acids. The CDR3 spells CAWSGQENIQYF. In nucleotides, the CDR3 is TGTGCCTGGTCAGGACAGGAGAACATTCAGTACTTC. Based on the CDR3 plus reference TRBV30 and TRBJ2-4, the full variable domain is SQTIHQWPATLVQPVGSPLSLECTVEGTSNPNLYWYRQAAGRGLQLLFYSVGIGQISSEVPQNLSASRPQDRQFILSSKKLLLSDSGFYLCAWSGQENIQYFGAGTRLSVL.

The table lists this clonotype with a few counts. The chain combines TRBV18 with TRBJ2-3, with D unclear. The CDR3 contains 15 residues. Trimming pared 3 bases from V and 6 bases from J, leaving 16 bases between. Germline V gene sequence: CDR1 KGHSH, CDR2 LQKENI. The CDR3 DNA reads as TGTGCCAGCTCACCCTCGGAACTACCTCTCGATACGCAGTATTTT. It specifies CASSPSELPLDTQYF. The whole variable domain, filled in from reference TRBV18 and TRBJ2-3, reads NAGVMQNPRHLVRRRGQEARLRCSPMKGHSHVYWYRQLPEEGLKFMVYLQKENIIDESGMPKERFSAEFPKEGPSILRIQQVVRGDSAAYFCASSPSELPLDTQYFGPGTRLTVL.

There are a few counts of this clonotype. The chain links TRBV6-2 or TRBV6-3 to TRBJ2-7, with a weak D call TRBD2 (6 bases). Germline-derived CDR1 and CDR2 are MNHEY and SVGEGT. The CDR3 has 16 residues. V gave up 3 bases and J gave up 2 bases, with 17 bases separating them. The CDR3 DNA follows: TGTGCCAGCAGTTATAGGGATCGGGGGATCACCTACGAGCAGTACTTC. This translates into CASSYRDRGITYEQYF.

V is TRBV20-1 and J is TRBJ1-6, with D hard to call. The CDR3 spans 13 residues. The germline V gene encodes CDR1 DFQATT and CDR2 SNEGSKA (reference sequence). The V end lost 3 bases, the J end lost 9 bases, and 12 bases lay between the germline ends. The CDR3 sequence is CSARSSIGSPLHF. In nucleotides, the CDR3 is TGCAGTGCTAGGAGCAGTATCGGTTCACCCCTCCACTTT.

This chain uses TRBV11-2 with TRBJ2-5; TRBD1 aligns across 7 bases. CDR1 and CDR2 from the germline V gene are SGHAT and FQNNGV. The CDR3 has 15 residues. The junction had 17 bases not matched to a gene; V was cut back by 5 bases and J by 11 bases. The CDR3 loop reads CASSDAGTVAKEQYF. The CDR3 DNA follows: TGTGCCAGCAGCGACGCCGGGACAGTGGCAAAGGAGCAGTACTTC.

The CDR3 region has the DNA TGTGCCAGCAGCCACAAGGGGACTAGCGGGGGGACAAGCACAGATACGCAGTATTTT. Amino acids: CASSHKGTSGGTSTDTQYF. The chain carries TRBV3-1 and TRBJ2-3; 15 bases fit TRBD2. V was pared by 3 bases and J by 0 bases, with 7 bases of the junction left unmatched. The CDR3 sequence is 19 residues long. From germline, CDR1 is LGHDT and CDR2 YNNKEL (reference sequence).

The chain has TRBV7-2 and TRBJ2-4, with D unresolved. The assigned J gene may be wrong: the sequence end matches TRBJ2-7 better. Germline loops: CDR1 SGHTA, CDR2 FQGNSA. The CDR3 covers 13 residues. The CDR3 bases are TGTGCCAGCAGCTTTACGGCTAATTACGAGCAGTACTTC. As protein: CASSFTANYEQYF.

The chain recombines TRBV15 with TRBJ2-7; TRBD1 or TRBD2 may be the D gene (5 bases each). Germline values: CDR1 LNHNV, CDR2 YYDKDF (reference sequence). This CDR3 has 14 amino acids. V lost 3 bases and J 0 bases, leaving 9 bases between the germline ends. The CDR3 loop is CATSSPGTSYEQYF. For the CDR3, the DNA is TGTGCCACCAGCAGCCCCGGGACCTCCTACGAGCAGTACTTC.

The V and J genes are TRBV12-3 or TRBV12-4 and TRBJ2-2, with D possibly TRBD2 on 6 matching bases. This CDR3 region has 15 residues. Trimming pared 6 bases from V and 0 bases from J, leaving 11 bases between. Here the CDR3 DNA reads TGTGCCAGCAGCAAGGGACTTCCGAACACCGGGGAGCTGTTTTTT. As protein: CASSKGLPNTGELFF.

The chain is built from TRBV20-1 and TRBJ2-5; D perhaps matches TRBD1 (6 bases). CDR1 and CDR2 from the germline V gene are DFQATT and SNEGSKA (reference sequence). V was trimmed by 6 bases and J by 3 bases, leaving 11 bases between them. CDR3 length: 12 residues. DNA of the CDR3: TGCAGTGCCCAAACAGGGAAAGAGACCCAGTACTTC. Amino acid sequence: CSAQTGKETQYF.

This clonotype was seen ten or more times. V is TRBV7-2 and J is TRBJ2-1, with 15 bases lining up with TRBD2. CDR1 is SGHTA, CDR2 FQGNSA, per germline. The CDR3 runs to 16 residues. Unmatched junction bases numbered 6, after V lost 7 bases and J lost 5 bases. CDR3 region: CASKPGLAGGNNEQFF. The CDR3 region has the DNA TGTGCCAGCAAACCGGGACTAGCGGGGGGTAACAATGAGCAGTTCTTC. The whole variable domain, filled in from reference TRBV7-2 and TRBJ2-1, reads GAGVSQSPSNKVTEKGKDVELRCDPISGHTALYWYRQSLGQGLEFLIYFQGNSAPDKSGLPSDRFSAERTGGSVSTLTIQRTQQEDSAVYLCASKPGLAGGNNEQFFGPGTRLTVL.

V usage is TRBV5-5 and J usage is TRBJ2-3, with a tentative D call TRBD1 (6 bases). This CDR3 is 15 amino acids long. V dropped 0 bases and J dropped 3 bases, with 11 bases sitting between them. The germline V gene encodes CDR1 SGHKS and CDR2 YYEKEE (reference sequence). DNA for the CDR3: TGTGCCAGCAGCTTGGCTACCGGGACAACAGATACGCAGTATTTT. Amino acid sequence: CASSLATGTTDTQYF.

The chain employs TRBV20-1 and TRBJ2-7; 13 bases are shared with TRBD2. Germline CDR1 and CDR2: DFQATT and SNEGSKA (reference sequence). The CDR3 spans 15 residues. With V trimmed by 3 bases and J by 4 bases, 6 bases remained unmatched. The chain's CDR3 is CSASGGLAGTYEQYF. CDR3 nucleotides: TGCAGTGCTAGTGGGGGACTAGCGGGGACATACGAGCAGTACTTC.

This clonotype was recorded a few times. The V and J genes are TRBV7-9 and TRBJ2-1, with 9 bases lining up with TRBD2. J was trimmed by 9 bases and V by 4 bases; bases with no gene match: 10. The CDR3 runs 15 residues. In germline, CDR1 is SEHNR, CDR2 FQNEAQ (reference sequence). The CDR3 is CASSSYRLAGSEQFF. CDR3 DNA sequence: TGTGCCAGCAGCTCCTATCGGCTAGCGGGGAGTGAGCAGTTCTTC.

This clonotype appeared a few times. The V call is TRBV7-8, the J call TRBJ2-7; D is possibly TRBD1 or TRBD2 (5 bases each). This CDR3 comprises 15 residues. The V gene lost 5 bases and the J gene lost 2 bases, with 16 bases spanning the gap. The germline gives CDR1 SGHVS, CDR2 FQNEAQ. CDR3 region: CASSLTRGGTYEQYF. For the CDR3, the DNA is TGTGCCAGCAGCCTTACTAGGGGTGGGACCTACGAGCAGTACTTC.

The V gene is TRBV25-1, the J gene TRBJ2-3, with TRBD1 identical over 10 bases. V was clipped by 0 bases and J by 5 bases; unmatched bases: 11. CDR1 MGHDK and CDR2 SYGVNS come from the germline V gene. The CDR3 contains 18 residues. As DNA, the CDR3 is TGTGCCAGCAGTGAATATTTTACCGGACAGGGGGAGATAGATACGCAGTATTTT. It translates to CASSEYFTGQGEIDTQYF.

The V and J genes are TRBV4-2 and TRBJ2-7; 11 bases align to TRBD2. Germline V CDR1 and CDR2: LGHNA, YNFKEQ. The CDR3 sequence is 17 residues long. J lost 3 bases, V lost 1 base, and 8 bases had no gene match. The CDR3 loop reads CASSQVSTSGDLYEQYF. CDR3 sequence (DNA): TGTGCCAGCAGCCAAGTCTCGACTAGCGGGGACCTCTACGAGCAGTACTTC.